Listed below are T cell receptor beta chains from one sample, sequenced in a study of T cells expressing NK-cell markers. TCRdb reworked the 5' RACE reads into one entry per CDR3 protein, no DNA. Recorded for this sample: some 500,000 distinct CDR3 sequences. Sample: blood T cells: a sorted CD56 or NKG2C T cell subset, CD4+ or CD8+ T cells, or bulk PBMC T cells (not recorded which). The receptor source for this set is a woman aged 45 to 65 in good health. The CDR3 runs from the conserved cysteine through the conserved F or W.

v_gene	j_gene	len	CDR3aa
TRBV7-9	TRBJ1-4	18	CASSFLPTGIATNEKLFF
TRBV29-1	TRBJ2-3	15	CSVGPGLGALGAQYF
TRBV20-1	TRBJ2-7	15	CSAKGGLAGRYEQYF
TRBV7-6	TRBJ1-1	14	CASSLLRLNTEAFF
TRBV4-1	TRBJ2-7	13	CASSQVSYDEQYF
TRBV6-5	TRBJ2-4	15	CASSYGGFAKNIQYF
TRBV29-1	TRBJ1-1	13	CSARQGADREAFF
TRBV3-1	TRBJ2-3	15	CASSLTSAAVDTQYF
TRBV6-6	TRBJ1-1	14	CASSPTSLNTEAFF
TRBV6-5	TRBJ1-5	15	CASSSRATGNQPQHF
TRBV20-1	TRBJ1-1	13	CSARGPGQIKAFF
TRBV20-1	TRBJ1-4	13	CSAPTDDRGKLFF
TRBV7-4	TRBJ2-4	16	CASSLERLLAKNIQYF
TRBV6-5	TRBJ2-3	13	CASSSHGVGTQYF
TRBV20-1	TRBJ1-2	13	CSARDSTKYGYTF
TRBV12-3/TRBV12-4	TRBJ2-1	16	CASSLALERAYNEQFF
TRBV7-6	TRBJ2-7	15	CASSLAGGKHHEQYF
TRBV15	TRBJ2-1	15	CATSKEIAGGFEQFF
TRBV7-7	TRBJ2-1	16	CASSLALAAGVNEQFF
TRBV9	TRBJ1-6	16	CASSAVQGAGDSPLHF
TRBV27	TRBJ1-1	13	CASSLAVTAKAFF
TRBV2	TRBJ2-3	11	CASTGTDTQYF
TRBV11-2	TRBJ2-4	14	CASSFRDFKNIQYF